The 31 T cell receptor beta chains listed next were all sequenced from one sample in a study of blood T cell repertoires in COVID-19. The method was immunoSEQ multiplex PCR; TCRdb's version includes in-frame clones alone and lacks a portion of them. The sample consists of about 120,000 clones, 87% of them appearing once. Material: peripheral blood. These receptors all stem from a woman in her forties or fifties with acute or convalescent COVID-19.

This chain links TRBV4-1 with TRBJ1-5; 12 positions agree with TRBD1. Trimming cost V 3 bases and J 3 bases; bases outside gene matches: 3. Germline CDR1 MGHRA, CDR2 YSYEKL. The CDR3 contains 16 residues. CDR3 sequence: CASSQGQGAYNQPQHF. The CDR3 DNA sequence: TGCGCCAGCAGCCAGGGACAGGGGGCATACAATCAGCCCCAGCATTTT.

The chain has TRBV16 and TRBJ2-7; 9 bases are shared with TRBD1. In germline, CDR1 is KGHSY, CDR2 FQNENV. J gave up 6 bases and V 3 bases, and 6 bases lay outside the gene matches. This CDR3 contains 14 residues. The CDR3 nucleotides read TGTGCCAGCAGCCATTCACAGGGGGCGCGCGAGCAGTACTTC. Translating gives CASSHSQGAREQYF.

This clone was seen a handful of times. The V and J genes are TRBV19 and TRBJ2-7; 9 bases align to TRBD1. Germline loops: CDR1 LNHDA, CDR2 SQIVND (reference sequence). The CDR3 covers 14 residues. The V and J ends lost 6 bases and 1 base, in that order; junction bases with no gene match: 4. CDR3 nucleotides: TGTGCCAGTAGAGTGACAGGGGGTTCCTACGAGCAGTACTTC. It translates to CASRVTGGSYEQYF.

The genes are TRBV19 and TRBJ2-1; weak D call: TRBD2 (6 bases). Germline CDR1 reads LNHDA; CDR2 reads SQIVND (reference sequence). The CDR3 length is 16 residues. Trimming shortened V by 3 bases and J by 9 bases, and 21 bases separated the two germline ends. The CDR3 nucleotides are TGTGCCAGTAGTATGATGGGACTGGCGGGAAACACTGAGCAGTTCTTC. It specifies CASSMMGLAGNTEQFF.

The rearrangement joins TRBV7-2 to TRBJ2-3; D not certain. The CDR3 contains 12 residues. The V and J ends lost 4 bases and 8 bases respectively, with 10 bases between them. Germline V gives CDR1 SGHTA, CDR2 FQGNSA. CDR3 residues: CASSWYGSTQYF. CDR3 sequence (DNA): TGTGCCAGCAGCTGGTATGGCAGTACGCAGTATTTT.

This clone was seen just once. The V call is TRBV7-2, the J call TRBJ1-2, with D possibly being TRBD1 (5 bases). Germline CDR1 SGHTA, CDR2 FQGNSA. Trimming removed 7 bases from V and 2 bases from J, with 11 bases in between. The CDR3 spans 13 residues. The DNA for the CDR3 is TGTGCCAGCACTCCGGGGGAGAACTATGGCTACACCTTC. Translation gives CASTPGENYGYTF.

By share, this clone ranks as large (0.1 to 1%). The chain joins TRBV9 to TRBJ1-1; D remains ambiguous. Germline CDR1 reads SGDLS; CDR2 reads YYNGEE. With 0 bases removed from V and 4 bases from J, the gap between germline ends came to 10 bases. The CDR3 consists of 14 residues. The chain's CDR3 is CASSVDGLRTEAFF. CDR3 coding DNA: TGTGCCAGCAGCGTAGACGGGTTGCGCACTGAAGCTTTCTTT.

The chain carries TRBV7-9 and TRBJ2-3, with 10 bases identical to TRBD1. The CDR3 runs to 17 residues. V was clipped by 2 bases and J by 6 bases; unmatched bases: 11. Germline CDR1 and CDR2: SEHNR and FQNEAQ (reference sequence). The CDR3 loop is CASSLLSPDRGRDTQYF. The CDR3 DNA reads TGTGCCAGCAGCTTACTTTCCCCAGACAGGGGGCGTGATACGCAGTATTTT.

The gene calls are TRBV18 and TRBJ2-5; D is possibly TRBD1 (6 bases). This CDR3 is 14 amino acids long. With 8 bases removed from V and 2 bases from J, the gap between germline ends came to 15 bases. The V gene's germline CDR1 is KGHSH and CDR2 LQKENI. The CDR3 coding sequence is TGTGCCAGCACGAGGGACACGGGGCAAGAGACCCAGTACTTC. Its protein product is CASTRDTGQETQYF.

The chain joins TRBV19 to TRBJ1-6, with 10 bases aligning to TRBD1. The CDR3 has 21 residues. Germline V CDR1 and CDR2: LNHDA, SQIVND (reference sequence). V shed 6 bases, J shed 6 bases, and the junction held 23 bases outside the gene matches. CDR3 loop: CASRQTSWGQGLIGRNSPLHF. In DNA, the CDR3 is TGTGCCAGTAGACAAACATCATGGGGACAGGGGCTCATCGGTCGTAATTCACCCCTCCACTTT. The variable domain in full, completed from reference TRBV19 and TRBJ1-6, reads DGGITQSPKYLFRKEGQNVTLSCEQNLNHDAMYWYRQDPGQGLRLIYYSQIVNDFQKGDIAEGYSVSREKKESFPLTVTSAQKNPTAFYLCASRQTSWGQGLIGRNSPLHFGNGTRLTVT.

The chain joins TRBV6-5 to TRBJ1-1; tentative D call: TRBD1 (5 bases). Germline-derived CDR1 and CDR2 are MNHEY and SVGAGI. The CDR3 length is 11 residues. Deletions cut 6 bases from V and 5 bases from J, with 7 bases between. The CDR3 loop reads CASRGGTEAFF. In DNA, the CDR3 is TGTGCCAGCAGGGGGGGGACTGAAGCTTTCTTT.

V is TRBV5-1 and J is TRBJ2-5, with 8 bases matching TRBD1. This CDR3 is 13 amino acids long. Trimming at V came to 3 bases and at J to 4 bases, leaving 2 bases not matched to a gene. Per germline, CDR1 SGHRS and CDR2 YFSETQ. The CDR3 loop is CASSSTGVETQYF. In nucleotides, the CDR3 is TGCGCCAGCAGCTCGACAGGGGTAGAGACCCAGTACTTC. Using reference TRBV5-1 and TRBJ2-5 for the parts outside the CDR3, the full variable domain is KAGVTQTPRYLIKTRGQQVTLSCSPISGHRSVSWYQQTPGQGLQFLFEYFSETQRNKGNFPGRFSGRQFSNSRSEMNVSTLELGDSALYLCASSSTGVETQYFGPGTRLLVL.

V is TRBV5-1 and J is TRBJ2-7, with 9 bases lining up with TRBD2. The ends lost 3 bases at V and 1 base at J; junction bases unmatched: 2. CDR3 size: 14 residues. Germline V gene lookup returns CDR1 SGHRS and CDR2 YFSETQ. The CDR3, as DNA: TGCGCCAGCAGCTGGACTAGCGAGTCCTACGAGCAGTACTTC. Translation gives CASSWTSESYEQYF.

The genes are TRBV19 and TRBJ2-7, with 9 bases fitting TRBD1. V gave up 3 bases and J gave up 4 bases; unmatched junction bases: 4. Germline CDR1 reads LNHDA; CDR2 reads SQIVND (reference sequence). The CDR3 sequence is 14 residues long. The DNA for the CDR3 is TGTGCCAGTAGTATCGCGGGACAGGGTTACGAGCAGTACTTC. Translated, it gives CASSIAGQGYEQYF.

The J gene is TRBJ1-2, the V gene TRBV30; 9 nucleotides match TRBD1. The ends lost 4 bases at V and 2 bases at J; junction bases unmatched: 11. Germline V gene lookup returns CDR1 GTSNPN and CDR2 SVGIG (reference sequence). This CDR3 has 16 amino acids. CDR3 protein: CAWNLMGTGGNYGYTF. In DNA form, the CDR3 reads TGTGCCTGGAATCTTATGGGAACAGGGGGCAACTATGGCTACACCTTC. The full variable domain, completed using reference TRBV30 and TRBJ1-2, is SQTIHQWPATLVQPVGSPLSLECTVEGTSNPNLYWYRQAAGRGLQLLFYSVGIGQISSEVPQNLSASRPQDRQFILSSKKLLLSDSGFYLCAWNLMGTGGNYGYTFGSGTRLTVV.

The CDR3 nucleotides are TGCGCCAGCAGCAGGACCGGGACTAGCGGGAGCGATACGCAGTATTTT. Its translation: CASSRTGTSGSDTQYF. This chain links TRBV5-1 with TRBJ2-3, with 14 bases lining up with TRBD2. CDR3 length: 16 residues. Trimming cost V 4 bases and J 6 bases; bases outside gene matches: 7. Germline V CDR1 and CDR2: SGHRS, YFSETQ.

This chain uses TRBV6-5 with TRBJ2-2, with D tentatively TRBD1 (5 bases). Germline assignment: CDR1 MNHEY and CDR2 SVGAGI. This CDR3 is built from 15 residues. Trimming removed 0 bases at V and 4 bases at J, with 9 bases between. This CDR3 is CASSYSAQGTGELFF. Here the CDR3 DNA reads TGTGCCAGCAGTTACTCGGCCCAGGGCACCGGGGAGCTGTTTTTT.

CDR3 sequence reads: CASSEGQGVEETQYF. The CDR3 DNA reads TGTGCCAGCAGTGAGGGGCAGGGGGTTGAAGAGACCCAGTACTTC. The chain employs TRBV6-1 and TRBJ2-5, with 7 bases lining up with TRBD1. The CDR3 extends over 15 amino acids. Germline V gene sequence: CDR1 MNHNS, CDR2 SASEGT. V trimming: 3 bases; J trimming: 3 bases; junction bases outside the gene matches: 7.

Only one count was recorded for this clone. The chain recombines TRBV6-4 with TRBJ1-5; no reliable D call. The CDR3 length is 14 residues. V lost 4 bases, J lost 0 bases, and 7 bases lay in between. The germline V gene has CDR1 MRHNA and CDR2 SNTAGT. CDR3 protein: CASSATYSNQPQHF. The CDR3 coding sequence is TGTGCCAGCAGTGCCACATATAGCAATCAGCCCCAGCATTTT.

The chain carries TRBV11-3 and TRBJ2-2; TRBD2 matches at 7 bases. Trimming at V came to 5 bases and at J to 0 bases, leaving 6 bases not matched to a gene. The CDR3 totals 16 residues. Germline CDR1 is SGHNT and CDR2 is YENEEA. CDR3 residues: CASSITGTTNTGELFF. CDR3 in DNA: TGTGCCAGCAGCATAACGGGGACTACGAACACCGGGGAGCTGTTTTTT.

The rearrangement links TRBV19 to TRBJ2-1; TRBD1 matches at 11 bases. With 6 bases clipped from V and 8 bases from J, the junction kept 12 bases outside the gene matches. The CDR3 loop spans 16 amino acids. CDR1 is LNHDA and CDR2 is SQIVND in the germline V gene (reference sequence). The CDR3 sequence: CASSLQRTGGRYEQFF. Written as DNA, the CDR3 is TGTGCCAGTAGCCTACAGAGGACAGGGGGCCGATATGAGCAGTTCTTC.

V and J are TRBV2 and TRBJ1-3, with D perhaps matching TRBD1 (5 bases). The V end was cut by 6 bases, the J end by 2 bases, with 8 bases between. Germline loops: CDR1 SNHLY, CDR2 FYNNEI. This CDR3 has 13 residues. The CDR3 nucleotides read TGTGCCAGCAGCGACAGCCCTGGAAACACCATATATTTT. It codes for CASSDSPGNTIYF.

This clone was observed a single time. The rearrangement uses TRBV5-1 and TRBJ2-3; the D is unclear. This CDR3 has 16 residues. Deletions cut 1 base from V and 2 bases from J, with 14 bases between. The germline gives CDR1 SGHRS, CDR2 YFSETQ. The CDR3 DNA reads TGCGCCAGCAGCTTGTTAGTGGAGACCTTCACAGATACGCAGTATTTT. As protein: CASSLLVETFTDTQYF. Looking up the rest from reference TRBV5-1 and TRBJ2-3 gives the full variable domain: KAGVTQTPRYLIKTRGQQVTLSCSPISGHRSVSWYQQTPGQGLQFLFEYFSETQRNKGNFPGRFSGRQFSNSRSEMNVSTLELGDSALYLCASSLLVETFTDTQYFGPGTRLTVL.

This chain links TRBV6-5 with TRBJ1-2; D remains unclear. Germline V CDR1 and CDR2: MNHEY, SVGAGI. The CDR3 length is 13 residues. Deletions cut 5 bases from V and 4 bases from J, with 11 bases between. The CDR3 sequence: CASSPREGYGYTF. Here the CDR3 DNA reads TGTGCCAGCAGTCCCCGGGAGGGCTATGGCTACACCTTC.

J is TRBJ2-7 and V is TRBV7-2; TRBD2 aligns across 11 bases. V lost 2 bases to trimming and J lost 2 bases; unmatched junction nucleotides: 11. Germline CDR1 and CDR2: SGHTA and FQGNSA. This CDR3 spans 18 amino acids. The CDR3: CASSLPQGLAGGTYEQYF. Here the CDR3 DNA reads TGTGCCAGCAGCTTACCCCAGGGTCTAGCGGGAGGTACCTACGAGCAGTACTTC.

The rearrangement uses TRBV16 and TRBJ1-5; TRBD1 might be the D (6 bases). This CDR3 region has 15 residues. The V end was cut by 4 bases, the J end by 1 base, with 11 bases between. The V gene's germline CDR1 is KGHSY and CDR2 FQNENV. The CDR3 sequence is CASSLPDRSNQPQHF. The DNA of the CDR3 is TGTGCCAGCAGCCTCCCCGACAGGAGCAATCAGCCCCAGCATTTT.

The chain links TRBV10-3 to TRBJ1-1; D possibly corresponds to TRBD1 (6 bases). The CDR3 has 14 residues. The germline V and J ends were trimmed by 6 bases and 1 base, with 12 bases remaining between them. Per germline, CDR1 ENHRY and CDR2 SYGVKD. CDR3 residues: CAISTDSGNTEAFF. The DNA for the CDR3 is TGTGCCATCAGCACGGACAGTGGGAACACTGAAGCTTTCTTT.

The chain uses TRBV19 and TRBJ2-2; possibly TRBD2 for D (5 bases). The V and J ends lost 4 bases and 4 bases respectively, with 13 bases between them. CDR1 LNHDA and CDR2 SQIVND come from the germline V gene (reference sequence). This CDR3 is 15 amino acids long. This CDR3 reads CASSTIEGVTGELFF. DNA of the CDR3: TGTGCCAGTAGTACCATCGAGGGAGTCACCGGGGAGCTGTTTTTT. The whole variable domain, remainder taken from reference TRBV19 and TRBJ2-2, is DGGITQSPKYLFRKEGQNVTLSCEQNLNHDAMYWYRQDPGQGLRLIYYSQIVNDFQKGDIAEGYSVSREKKESFPLTVTSAQKNPTAFYLCASSTIEGVTGELFFGEGSRLTVL.

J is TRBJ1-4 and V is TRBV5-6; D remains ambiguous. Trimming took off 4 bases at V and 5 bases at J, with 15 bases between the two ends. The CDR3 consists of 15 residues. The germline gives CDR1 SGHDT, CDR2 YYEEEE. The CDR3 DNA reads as TGTGCCAGCAGCCCCCGATGGGCCGAAAATGAAAAACTGTTTTTT. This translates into CASSPRWAENEKLFF.

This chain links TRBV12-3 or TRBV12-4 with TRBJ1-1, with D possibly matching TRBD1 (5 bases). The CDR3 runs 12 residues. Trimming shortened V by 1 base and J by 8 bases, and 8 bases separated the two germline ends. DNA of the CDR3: TGTGCCAGCAGTTTAGTGGGGCACGAAGCTTTCTTT. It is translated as CASSLVGHEAFF.

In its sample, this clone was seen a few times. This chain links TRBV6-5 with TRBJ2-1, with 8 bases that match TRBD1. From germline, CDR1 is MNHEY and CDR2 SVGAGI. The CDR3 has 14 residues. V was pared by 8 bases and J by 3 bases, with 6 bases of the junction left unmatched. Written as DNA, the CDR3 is TGTGCCAGCGGAGGGGGACAGGACTACAATGAGCAGTTCTTC. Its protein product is CASGGGQDYNEQFF.